This TCR beta chain derives from a study of cytomegalovirus exposure and HLA in healthy donors. PCR was performed using 60 Vbeta and 13 Jbeta primers. TCRdb's copy holds only in-frame clones and misses some; the assay was immunoSEQ multiplex PCR. Altogether approximately 100,000 clones are present, 50% to 65% being singletons, with the ten largest covering about 3.8%. V lost 2 bases and J 4 bases, leaving 11 bases between the germline ends. Looked up from germline, CDR1 is LNHDA and CDR2 is SQIVND (reference sequence). The CDR3 is made up of 14 amino acids. Sample: PBMCs. This receptor was taken from a man aged 25-45 years in good health and CMV-seropositive. The rearrangement joins TRBV19 to TRBJ1-2; D perhaps matches TRBD1 (6 bases). CDR3 DNA sequence: TGTGCCAGTAGTATATTGGGGGCTGGCTATGGCTACACCTTC. This codes for CASSILGAGYGYTF.